The present T cell receptor (beta chain) was sequenced within a study of OX40 agonist ivuxolimab in advanced cancers. On the study more broadly: Partial responses were achieved by three patients: one hepatocellular carcinoma, two cutaneous melanoma.

The protocol was immunoSEQ multiplex PCR, while the TCRdb copy is restricted to in-frame clones and leaves out a portion. The sample records over 85,000 clones, approximately 90% being singletons. The sequence was collected from an adult with an advanced solid tumor such as melanoma, head and neck, liver or kidney cancer. The material sequenced was CD4+ or CD8+ T cells sorted from blood, taken in a trial of the OX40 agonist ivuxolimab.

DNA for the CDR3: TGTGCCAGTAGTGGGGACACACCTTATGGCTACACCTTC. This gives the protein CASSGDTPYGYTF. The chain uses TRBV19 and TRBJ1-2; possible D gene TRBD1, 6 bases. The germline V gene encodes CDR1 LNHDA and CDR2 SQIVND (reference sequence). This CDR3 region has 13 residues. Trimming shortened V by 5 bases and J by 5 bases, and 12 bases separated the two germline ends.